Each of the 5 T cell receptor beta chains below was sequenced from the same sample in a study of cytotoxic CD8 clonotypes in ibrutinib-treated CLL. The repertoire was sequenced with immunoSEQ multiplex PCR; TCRdb's copy has only in-frame clones and lacks some. The repertoire includes approximately 22,000 clones, over 65% of them detected once, and approximately 27% sits in the top ten. The specimen comprised PBMCs, sampled before ibrutinib treatment. All receptors derive from a human donor with chronic lymphocytic leukemia.

This clone was detected only a few times. The chain joins TRBV28 to TRBJ2-2, with D uncertain. The germline CDR1 and CDR2 sequences are MDHEN and SYDVKM. V lost 7 bases and J lost 4, with 22 bases in between. This CDR3 is built from 17 residues. CDR3 sequence (DNA): TGTGCCAGCAACCCTACGTTTGCAGGACCCTTCACCGGGGAGCTGTTTTTT. Translating gives CASNPTFAGPFTGELFF.

This clone was detected a few times. The genes are TRBV2 and TRBJ2-3; tentative D call: TRBD2 (5 bases). CDR3 length: 11 amino acids. The germline CDR1 and CDR2 sequences are SNHLY and FYNNEI. V was trimmed by 4 bases and J by 7 bases, leaving 6 bases between them. CDR3 sequence (DNA): TGTGCCAGCAGTGGGGAGAATACGCAGTATTTT. Translated, it gives CASSGENTQYF.

The J gene is TRBJ2-1, the V gene TRBV29-1; D uncertain. V was shortened by 6 bases and J by 2 bases, with 8 bases between the two germline ends. The CDR3 spans 12 residues. Per the germline V gene, CDR1 is SQVTM and CDR2 is ANQGSEA. In DNA form, the CDR3 reads TGCAGCGTCGAAACAGCCTACAATGAGCAGTTCTTC. It translates to CSVETAYNEQFF.

This clone was detected once. The chain combines TRBV7-6 with TRBJ2-1; possibly TRBD1 for D (6 bases). V gave up 5 bases and J gave up 0 bases, with 14 bases separating them. The CDR3 length is 16 residues. In germline, CDR1 is SGHVS, CDR2 FNYEAQ. CDR3 residues: CASSIQGEISYNEQFF. The DNA of the CDR3 is TGTGCCAGCAGCATACAGGGTGAGATCTCCTACAATGAGCAGTTCTTC. Looking up the rest from reference TRBV7-6 and TRBJ2-1 gives the full variable domain: GAGVSQSPRYKVTKRGQDVALRCDPISGHVSLYWYRQALGQGPEFLTYFNYEAQQDKSGLPNDRFSAERPEGSISTLTIQRTEQRDSAMYRCASSIQGEISYNEQFFGPGTRLTVL.

The V and J genes are TRBV29-1 and TRBJ1-5; D ambiguous. The CDR3 length is 12 residues. Between the trimmed V and J ends, which lost 4 bases and 2 bases, there was a span of 6 bases. Germline CDR1 reads SQVTM; CDR2 reads ANQGSEA. The CDR3 region has the DNA TGCAGCGTTGGGAGCGGCAATCAGCCCCAGCATTTT. Translation gives CSVGSGNQPQHF.